Given below is one TCR beta chain in context. Its antigen is undetermined. This sample stems from a study of cytomegalovirus exposure and HLA in healthy donors. Primers included in the PCR were 60 Vbeta and 13 Jbeta primers. TCRdb's copy holds only in-frame clones and misses some; the assay was immunoSEQ multiplex PCR. Its table records 130,000 to 150,000 clones. This CDR3 spans 14 amino acids. Germline trimming cut 0 bases from V and 7 bases from J; bases unmatched to any gene: 6. CDR1 and CDR2 (germline): SGDLS, YYNGEE. General observations from the study: The authors later linked a missense DCLRE1C variant to TCR beta V- and J-gene trimming. Accurate prediction of most subjects' HLA-A and HLA-B alleles from TCR beta sequences was reported.

Healthy bone marrow donors made up the donors. The rearrangement links TRBV9 to TRBJ1-2; 7 nucleotides line up with TRBD1. Sequencing was done on a sample of PBMCs. The clonotype comes from a male donor in good health and CMV-seronegative. The DNA for the CDR3 is TGTGCCAGCAGCGTAGAAATAGGGGGCGTTGGCTACACCTTC. Its translation is CASSVEIGGVGYTF.